This TCR beta chain was profiled in a study of T cell responses to AZD1222 COVID-19 vaccine. The method was immunoSEQ multiplex PCR; TCRdb's version includes in-frame clones alone and lacks a portion of them. Of 95,000 to 110,000 clones listed, over 85% were seen once; the top ten hold around 4.7%. Study outcomes and limitations: Spike regions recognized by vaccine-associated CD4 TCRs spanned the protein, led by 160-218 and 743-854. Repertoires in all cases were sampled only once the peak T cell response had passed. Donor demographics were predominantly white British with a female majority; clonal diversity may be underestimated.

Notes on this clone: Its specificity is unknown.

Trimming removed 2 bases at V and 2 bases at J, with 8 bases between. From germline, CDR1 is SGDLS and CDR2 YYNGEE. CDR3 length: 14 amino acids. The genes are TRBV9 and TRBJ1-3; tentatively, D is TRBD1 (5 bases). This material consisted of peripheral blood, taken on day 0 of AZD1222 vaccination. This TCR was sampled from an adult in good health. The CDR3 DNA follows: TGTGCCAGCAGCGTTTCAGGGACTGGAAACACCATATATTTT. Its protein product is CASSVSGTGNTIYF.